This T cell receptor (beta chain) was captured by sequencing in a study of shared clonotypes between healthy human individuals. Notes on the study in general: Naive CD4 clonotype sharing across several donors was 4.5% to 6%.

In this sample, this clone turned up a few times. Its target is not known. Sequencing used immunoSEQ multiplex PCR; TCRdb keeps in-frame clones, though not all of them. Here the sample spans under 1,100,000 clones, 75% to 85% being singletons. Every donor, a Caucasian adult, lived in Nashville, Tennessee. The CDR3 extends over 15 amino acids. Germline trimming cut 1 base from V and 5 bases from J; bases unmatched to any gene: 5. The germline gives CDR1 SEHNR, CDR2 FQNEAQ (reference sequence). The sequencing input was memory CD4+ T cells from PBMCs. Subset indicated: CD45RA-negative fraction. This chain connects TRBV7-9 to TRBJ1-2; TRBD1 matches at 9 bases. The TCR sequence derives from a man aged 18 to 35 in good health. Some clones in this sample may be carry-over from other donors' samples. The CDR3 spells CASSLGDRDAYGYTF. The CDR3 DNA reads TGTGCCAGCAGCTTAGGGGACAGGGATGCTTATGGCTACACCTTC.